The 29 T cell receptor beta chains in this list originate from one sample, sequenced in a study of blood T cell repertoires in COVID-19. TCRdb's table, derived via immunoSEQ multiplex PCR, lists solely in-frame clones and lacks some. The sample carries about 150,000 clones, 70% to 90% recorded once. Sequencing was performed on PBMCs or T cells enriched from blood (not recorded which). The receptor set was obtained from a middle-aged woman who had recovered from COVID-19.

The V and J genes are TRBV9 and TRBJ2-7, with D possibly TRBD2 on 5 matching bases. The V end was cut by 0 bases, the J end by 7 bases, with 11 bases between. The CDR3 runs 13 residues. Germline V gene data show CDR1 as SGDLS and CDR2 as YYNGEE. The DNA for the CDR3 is TGTGCCAGCAGCGTAGAGTCTACGGGGGAGCAGTACTTC. This gives the protein CASSVESTGEQYF.

J is TRBJ2-7 and V is TRBV6-5; 8 bases are a match to TRBD2. With V trimmed by 6 bases and J by 2 bases, 6 bases remained unmatched. The germline V gene has CDR1 MNHEY and CDR2 SVGAGI. This CDR3 contains 14 residues. The CDR3, as DNA: TGTGCCAGCAGACCCGGGACTAGAACCTACGAGCAGTACTTC. Translating gives CASRPGTRTYEQYF.

This clone appeared once. The chain has TRBV27 and TRBJ2-7; TRBD2 matches 7 bases. Looked up from germline, CDR1 is MNHEY and CDR2 is SMNVEV (reference sequence). Germline trimming cut 2 bases from V and 4 bases from J; bases unmatched to any gene: 5. The CDR3 consists of 14 residues. The CDR3 protein is CASSLREGNYEQYF. In nucleotides, the CDR3 is TGTGCCAGCAGTTTAAGGGAGGGAAATTACGAGCAGTACTTC.

The rearrangement links TRBV5-1 to TRBJ1-5, with unresolved D. The CDR3 runs 10 residues. The germline V gene has CDR1 SGHRS and CDR2 YFSETQ. V shed 6 bases and J shed 10 bases, with 8 bases lying between them. Written as DNA, the CDR3 is TGCGCCAGCATCCTCCGTCCCCAGCATTTT. This translates into CASILRPQHF. The full variable domain, its missing parts supplied by reference TRBV5-1 and TRBJ1-5, is KAGVTQTPRYLIKTRGQQVTLSCSPISGHRSVSWYQQTPGQGLQFLFEYFSETQRNKGNFPGRFSGRQFSNSRSEMNVSTLELGDSALYLCASILRPQHFGDGTRLSIL.

The chain is built from TRBV6-5 and TRBJ1-5; D not certain. The germline CDR1 and CDR2 sequences are MNHEY and SVGAGI. The germline V and J ends were trimmed by 6 bases and 7 bases, with 16 bases remaining between them. The CDR3 covers 14 residues. DNA for the CDR3: TGTGCCAGCAGGGGCAGAGGGCACCACCAGCCCCAGCATTTT. It encodes CASRGRGHHQPQHF.

V is TRBV7-9 and J is TRBJ2-5; 8 bases agree with TRBD2. V gave up 4 bases and J gave up 4 bases; unmatched junction bases: 8. Germline assignment: CDR1 SEHNR and CDR2 FQNEAQ (reference sequence). This CDR3 comprises 15 residues. The CDR3 spells CASSYPVAGGETQYF. DNA of the CDR3: TGTGCCAGCAGCTACCCAGTGGCGGGGGGAGAGACCCAGTACTTC. Based on the CDR3 plus reference TRBV7-9 and TRBJ2-5, the full variable domain is DTGVSQNPRHKITKRGQNVTFRCDPISEHNRLYWYRQTLGQGPEFLTYFQNEAQLEKSRLLSDRFSAERPKGSFSTLEIQRTEQGDSAMYLCASSYPVAGGETQYFGPGTRLLVL.

V usage is TRBV19 and J usage is TRBJ2-4; 7 nucleotides agree with TRBD2. Trimming removed 2 bases from V and 1 base from J; junction bases left unmatched: 2. CDR1 and CDR2 (germline): LNHDA, SQIVND (reference sequence). CDR3 size: 15 residues. DNA for the CDR3: TGTGCCAGTAGTATAAGCGGGACTGCCAAAAACATTCAGTACTTC. The encoded protein is CASSISGTAKNIQYF.

The chain has TRBV11-2 and TRBJ2-3, with 7 nucleotides matching TRBD1. The CDR3 is 14 residues long. The germline V gene encodes CDR1 SGHAT and CDR2 FQNNGV. J was trimmed by 0 bases and V by 8 bases; bases with no gene match: 5. CDR3: CASGQDRSTDTQYF. CDR3 nucleotide sequence: TGTGCCAGCGGACAGGACAGGAGCACAGATACGCAGTATTTT.

This chain connects TRBV2 to TRBJ2-7; D not resolved. The CDR3 consists of 12 residues. Germline lookup yields CDR1 SNHLY and CDR2 FYNNEI. V lost 7 bases and J 4 bases, leaving 11 bases between the germline ends. CDR3 in amino acids: CASTRSRYEQYF. CDR3 DNA sequence: TGTGCCAGCACACGATCCCGGTACGAGCAGTACTTC.

The chain carries TRBV5-4 and TRBJ2-7, with 10 bases fitting TRBD2. J gave up 6 bases and V 0 bases, and 6 bases lay outside the gene matches. Germline V gene data show CDR1 as SGHNT and CDR2 as YYREEE (reference sequence). This CDR3 has 15 amino acids. The CDR3 loop reads CASSLEASGRSEQYF. CDR3 bases: TGTGCCAGCAGCTTGGAGGCTAGCGGGAGATCCGAGCAGTACTTC.

This rearrangement joins TRBV7-6 to TRBJ2-7; D may be TRBD1 (6 bases). CDR3 length: 15 residues. Trimming stripped 5 bases from V and 0 bases from J, with 14 bases between. Germline values: CDR1 SGHVS, CDR2 FNYEAQ. The CDR3 sequence is CASSVGQSLSYEQYF. CDR3 in DNA: TGTGCCAGCAGCGTTGGACAGTCGCTCTCCTACGAGCAGTACTTC.

The rearrangement links TRBV2 to TRBJ2-4; 9 positions agree with TRBD1. This CDR3 contains 14 residues. V was clipped by 5 bases and J by 8 bases; unmatched bases: 7. The germline V gene encodes CDR1 SNHLY and CDR2 FYNNEI. The CDR3 protein is CASSLDRGRDIQYF. The CDR3 DNA reads TGTGCCAGCAGTTTGGACAGGGGAAGGGACATTCAGTACTTC.

This chain joins TRBV30 and TRBJ1-2; tentative D call: TRBD1 (6 bases). This CDR3 is 15 amino acids long. CDR1 is GTSNPN, CDR2 SVGIG, per germline (reference sequence). Trimming cost V 8 bases and J 2 bases, with 21 bases left between them. CDR3 protein: CALDMRGAKNYGYTF. In DNA, the CDR3 is TGTGCCCTTGATATGCGGGGGGCGAAGAACTATGGCTACACCTTC.

This chain connects TRBV4-2 to TRBJ2-1; 9 bases line up with TRBD1. V trimming: 4 bases; J trimming: 7 bases; junction bases outside the gene matches: 8. From germline, CDR1 is LGHNA and CDR2 YNFKEQ. The CDR3 extends over 15 amino acids. Written as DNA, the CDR3 is TGTGCCAGCAGCCGATTGGGACAGGGAGGGAATGAGCAGTTCTTC. It specifies CASSRLGQGGNEQFF.

V gene TRBV6-6 combines with J gene TRBJ2-1, with D tentatively TRBD2 (6 bases). The CDR3 extends over 15 amino acids. V lost 6 bases and J 2 bases, leaving 14 bases between the germline ends. Per the germline V gene, CDR1 is MNHNY and CDR2 is SVGAGI (reference sequence). CDR3 nucleotides: TGTGCCAGCAGGGTTAGCGGAAGCCCCTACAATGAGCAGTTCTTC. Translating gives CASRVSGSPYNEQFF.

CDR3 residues: CASSPNPTSGYNEQFF. Here the CDR3 DNA reads TGTGCCAGCAGCCCGAACCCAACTAGCGGATACAATGAGCAGTTCTTC. The chain carries TRBV7-6 and TRBJ2-1; TRBD2 aligns across 8 bases. This CDR3 has 16 amino acids. The V gene end was trimmed by 5 bases and the J gene end by 4 bases; junction bases not matched to a gene: 10. Germline-derived CDR1 and CDR2 are SGHVS and FNYEAQ.

The chain uses TRBV29-1 and TRBJ2-1; perhaps TRBD2 as D (6 bases). Between the trimmed V and J ends, which lost 6 bases and 8 bases, there was a span of 20 bases. The CDR3 runs to 14 residues. Germline V gene lookup returns CDR1 SQVTM and CDR2 ANQGSEA. DNA of the CDR3: TGCAGCGTGCTCCCAATCGGGGGAGGCGATGAGCAGTTCTTC. It translates to CSVLPIGGGDEQFF.

This clone was recorded a few times. Additional DNA sequences in this sample encode the identical CDR3. The chain is built from TRBV12-3 or TRBV12-4 and TRBJ2-1; D ambiguous. V gave up 2 bases and J gave up 3 bases, with 5 bases separating them. The CDR3 spans 13 residues. CDR3 region: CASSLNSYNEQFF. CDR3 nucleotides: TGTGCCAGCAGTTTAAACAGCTACAATGAGCAGTTCTTC.

The rearrangement links TRBV6-6 to TRBJ2-7, with 9 bases lining up with TRBD1. In germline, CDR1 is MNHNY, CDR2 SVGAGI (reference sequence). With V trimmed by 4 bases and J by 6 bases, 10 bases remained unmatched. This CDR3 has 15 residues. The CDR3 region is CASSFRDRVIGEQYF. DNA for the CDR3: TGTGCCAGCAGTTTCCGGGACAGGGTAATAGGCGAGCAGTACTTC.

To note about this clone: Other DNA variants within this sample encode the same CDR3. The chain carries TRBV28 and TRBJ1-1; D may be TRBD1 (6 bases). The CDR3 is 13 amino acids. Germline-derived CDR1 and CDR2 are MDHEN and SYDVKM. Trimming pared 4 bases from V and 8 bases from J, leaving 14 bases between. CDR3 sequence reads: CASSSPNRAEAFF. CDR3 DNA sequence: TGTGCCAGCAGTTCCCCCAACAGGGCCGAAGCTTTCTTT.

The CDR3 nucleotides are TGTGCCAGTAGTATAGATTCTAGCGGGGGGGTTATTCGCCCCGGGGAGCTGTTTTTT. Translation gives CASSIDSSGGVIRPGELFF. The rearrangement links TRBV19 to TRBJ2-2; 12 positions match TRBD2. The CDR3 sequence is 19 residues long. Losses at the gene ends were 0 bases for V and 6 bases for J; bases not matched to a gene: 11. The germline V gene has CDR1 LNHDA and CDR2 SQIVND (reference sequence).

The chain has TRBV6-5 and TRBJ2-1, with D perhaps TRBD1 (5 bases). The CDR3 contains 13 residues. Per germline, CDR1 MNHEY and CDR2 SVGAGI. V shed 5 bases and J shed 4 bases, with 9 bases lying between them. The CDR3 is CASSQTAYNEQFF. The CDR3 DNA reads as TGTGCCAGCAGTCAGACAGCTTACAATGAGCAGTTCTTC.

CDR3 nucleotide sequence: TGTGCCAGCAGTTGGGACTCTTACAATGAGCAGTTCTTC. Amino acids: CASSWDSYNEQFF. V usage is TRBV27 and J usage is TRBJ2-1; D may be TRBD2 (6 bases). The CDR3 spans 13 residues. Germline loops: CDR1 MNHEY, CDR2 SMNVEV (reference sequence). The germline V and J ends were trimmed by 4 bases and 4 bases, with 8 bases remaining between them.

This chain joins TRBV9 and TRBJ2-5, with TRBD2 matching over 9 bases. CDR3 length: 17 amino acids. Germline CDR1 SGDLS, CDR2 YYNGEE. The junction had 14 bases not matched to a gene; V was cut back by 0 bases and J by 8 bases. The CDR3 sequence is CASSVGSSGRSAVTQYF. The CDR3 region has the DNA TGTGCCAGCAGCGTAGGTTCCAGCGGGAGGAGCGCAGTTACCCAGTACTTC. The full variable domain, in which reference TRBV9 and TRBJ2-5 provide the parts outside the CDR3, is DSGVTQTPKHLITATGQRVTLRCSPRSGDLSVYWYQQSLDQGLQFLIQYYNGEERAKGNILERFSAQQFPDLHSELNLSSLELGDSALYFCASSVGSSGRSAVTQYFGPGTRLLVL.

V usage is TRBV11-2 and J usage is TRBJ2-1, with TRBD2 identical over 8 bases. Germline loops: CDR1 SGHAT, CDR2 FQNNGV. V lost 1 base, J lost 2 bases, and 4 bases stayed unmatched. CDR3 length: 16 amino acids. The CDR3 here is CASSLGTSRPYNEQFF. CDR3 in DNA: TGTGCCAGCAGCTTAGGGACTAGCCGCCCCTACAATGAGCAGTTCTTC.

The chain carries TRBV2 and TRBJ2-1; TRBD2 matches 8 bases. There are 15 residues in the CDR3. Germline V gene lookup returns CDR1 SNHLY and CDR2 FYNNEI. Trimming at V came to 6 bases and at J to 4 bases, leaving 8 bases not matched to a gene. In DNA, the CDR3 is TGTGCCAGCAGAGAACAGCGGGGGCTATACAATGAGCAGTTCTTC. It yields the protein CASREQRGLYNEQFF.

The V call is TRBV29-1, the J call TRBJ2-3, with a weak D call TRBD1 (6 bases). The CDR3 runs 12 residues. Looked up from germline, CDR1 is SQVTM and CDR2 is ANQGSEA. The V end lost 8 bases, the J end lost 2 bases, and 11 bases lay between the germline ends. The CDR3 DNA reads TGCAGCCTAAGGGGGTCCACAGATACGCAGTATTTT. This translates into CSLRGSTDTQYF.

The gene calls are TRBV13 and TRBJ2-7; D gene unclear. The CDR3 covers 14 residues. V was cut by 7 bases and J by 9 bases, with 22 bases left in between. Germline CDR1 reads PRHDT; CDR2 reads FYEKMQ (reference sequence). The CDR3 nucleotides are TGTGCCAGCACCAAAGGCAGGTCCCCCCGTGGGCAGTACTTC. Its protein product is CASTKGRSPRGQYF. The full variable domain, completed using reference TRBV13 and TRBJ2-7, is AAGVIQSPRHLIKEKRETATLKCYPIPRHDTVYWYQQGPGQDPQFLISFYEKMQSDKGSIPDRFSAQQFSDYHSELNMSSLELGDSALYFCASTKGRSPRGQYFGPGTRLTVT.

The V call is TRBV7-8, the J call TRBJ2-3; TRBD2 matches 7 bases. CDR3 length: 16 residues. The J segment lost 6 bases and the V segment lost 6 bases, leaving 15 bases of the junction unmatched. Germline CDR1 and CDR2: SGHVS and FQNEAQ. The CDR3 spells CASRLTGGPGLDTQYF. The CDR3 DNA follows: TGTGCCAGCAGATTGACGGGGGGACCCGGGTTGGATACGCAGTATTTT.